This is a list of T cell receptor beta chains from one sample in a study of T cells in localized non-small cell lung cancer. Some clones are missing from TCRdb's copy, which holds only in-frame ones; the method was immunoSEQ multiplex PCR. The repertoire holds more than 2,500 clones, with 25% to 30% as singletons. Here the sequenced sample was normal lung tissue next to the tumor, taken before any cancer treatment. The receptors originated from a woman aged 40-75 years with stage I lung adenocarcinoma. Both conserved end residues are part of each CDR3. The order of the fields is V gene, D gene, J gene, clone size, CDR3 DNA, CDR3 protein. D genes are given only for firm matches. Part of the rows lack a size; the others show once, few, many or a class for expanded clones.

>TRBV9|TRBD2|TRBJ2-5|few
TGTGCCAGCAGCGTAGGCGGGAGCGAGACCCAGTACTTC
CASSVGGSETQYF
>TRBV11-3|TRBD2|TRBJ2-1|.
TGTGCCAGCAGCAGAGGACTAGCGGGTACGAATGAGCAGTTCTTC
CASSRGLAGTNEQFF
>TRBV4-1|TRBD2|TRBJ2-1|.
TGCGCCAGCAGCCAAGTGCGGGAGCGGCAGTTCTTC
CASSQVRERQFF
>TRBV11-3|.|TRBJ2-7|few
TGTGCCAGCAGCTCGGAGACAGAGTTAAGGGAGCAGTACTTC
CASSSETELREQYF
>TRBV11-3|TRBD1|TRBJ1-1|medium-sized
TGTGCCAGCAGCTTAGTGGGGACAGGGTTCTCGAACACTGAAGCTTTCTTT
CASSLVGTGFSNTEAFF
>TRBV5-1|TRBD1|TRBJ1-1|.
TGCGCCAGCAGTTGGGGACAGGGGGACACTGAAGCTTTCTTT
CASSWGQGDTEAFF
>TRBV19|.|TRBJ1-4|few
TGTGCCAGTAGGACGGATACTAATGAAAAACTGTTTTTT
CASRTDTNEKLFF
>TRBV11-3|.|TRBJ1-1|few
TGTGCCAGCAGCTTGAACAGCTTGAACACTGAAGCTTTCTTT
CASSLNSLNTEAFF
>TRBV10-1|TRBD2|TRBJ2-4|.
TGCGCCAGCAGTGAGCGGGGACTAGCGGGGCTGCTAGTCGTAGCCAAAAACATTCAGTACTTC
CASSERGLAGLLVVAKNIQYF
>TRBV11-3|TRBD2|TRBJ2-5|few
TGTGCCAGCAGCTTTGCTTACGGGGGGGGCATGGAAGAGACCCAGTACTTC
CASSFAYGGGMEETQYF
>TRBV19|.|TRBJ1-3|.
TGTGCCACCTCGAACCCGGGGCCGACCTCTGGAAACACCATATATTTT
CATSNPGPTSGNTIYF
>TRBV11-3|.|TRBJ1-3|medium-sized
TGTGCCAGCAGCTTGGGCATCTCTGGAAACACCATATATTTT
CASSLGISGNTIYF
>TRBV19|TRBD1|TRBJ2-1|.
TGTGCCAGTAGTATAAACAACAGGGGCAATGAGCAGTTCTTC
CASSINNRGNEQFF
>TRBV11-3|.|TRBJ2-3|few
TGTGCCAGCAGCTTCCCCGGGAGTGGGGCAGATACGCAGTATTTT
CASSFPGSGADTQYF
>TRBV6-8|.|TRBJ2-3|.
TGTGCCAGCAGGGCCCCGGCGGATACGCAGTATTTT
CASRAPADTQYF
>TRBV11-3|TRBD2|TRBJ2-1|.
TGTGCCAGCAGCTTGACTAGCGGGACGTATGAGCAGTTCTTC
CASSLTSGTYEQFF
>TRBV2|.|TRBJ2-1|.
TGTGCCAGCAGTCCAACGGGCAATGAGCAGTTCTTC
CASSPTGNEQFF
>TRBV29-1|.|TRBJ2-2|.
TGCAGCGTTGAAGAGAATGTGGGCACCGGGGAGCTGTTTTTT
CSVEENVGTGELFF
>TRBV25-1|TRBD1|TRBJ2-1|.
TGTGCCAGCAGTGAAGCGGGACAGGGGCAAAATGAGCAGTTCTTC
CASSEAGQGQNEQFF
>TRBV11-3|.|TRBJ2-7|many
TGTGCCAGCAGCTTAGGTCAGAGGGCCTCCTACGAGCAGTACTTC
CASSLGQRASYEQYF
>TRBV18|TRBD1|TRBJ1-1|once
TGTGCCAGCTCACCACGTGGGACAGGGCTAGGGAGCACTGAAGCTTTCTTT
CASSPRGTGLGSTEAFF
>TRBV6-8|TRBD1|TRBJ2-4|.
TGTGCCATCGGAGCAGGGGGTACTGCCAAAAACATTCAGTACTTC
CAIGAGGTAKNIQYF
>TRBV10-3|.|TRBJ2-1|few
TGTGCCATCAGTGAGGAAACGTGGGGGGGCAGAAATGAGCAGTTCTTC
CAISEETWGGRNEQFF
>TRBV30|.|TRBJ2-3|few
TGTGCCTGGAGAAAACAGAGCCTCACAGATACGCAGTATTTT
CAWRKQSLTDTQYF
>TRBV15|.|TRBJ2-1|.
TGTGCCACCAGCAGTCCTTTCGGGATAAGCTCCTACAATGAGCAGTTCTTC
CATSSPFGISSYNEQFF
>TRBV11-1|.|TRBJ2-5|many
TGTGCCAGCAGGTTAGGACAGCCGTTCCTTGAGACCCAGTACTTC
CASRLGQPFLETQYF
>TRBV29-1|.|TRBJ1-1|.
TGCAGCGTCCGGAGGGTGGCGGACACTGAAGCTTTCTTT
CSVRRVADTEAFF
>TRBV6-8|TRBD1|TRBJ2-7|few
TGTGCCAGCAGTTTCGACAGGGGAGGATACGAGCAGTACTTC
CASSFDRGGYEQYF
>TRBV11-3|.|TRBJ1-2|medium-sized
TGTGCCAGCAGCTTGGTCACCTCTAACTATGGCTACACCTTC
CASSLVTSNYGYTF
>TRBV2|.|TRBJ2-7|.
TGTGCCAGCGGCCCGGGACTGATAACCTACGAGCAGTACTTC
CASGPGLITYEQYF
>TRBV6-8|TRBD1|TRBJ1-1|few
TGTGCCAGCAGTTACGGGACAGCGGTGAACACTGAAGCTTTCTTT
CASSYGTAVNTEAFF